Each of the 11 T cell receptor beta chains below was sequenced from the same sample in a study of regulatory T cells in long-lasting Graves disease. Time point described: persistent/refractory GD, antithyroid drugs over 5 years with positive TRAb. The TCR library was made from RNA extracted from PBMCs. iRepertoire HTBI primers and Arm-PCR of CDR3 regions built TCR beta libraries. One entry per CDR3 protein results from TCRdb running MiXCR on the multiplex PCR reads. The sample lists hundreds of thousands of distinct CDR3 sequences, around 20% occurring once. Sequenced here: peripheral blood mononuclear cells (PBMCs), sampled when the disease was refractory, from a patient treated with antithyroid drugs. The source is a female donor with Graves disease.

This clonotype showed up just a few times. The chain uses TRBV20-1 and TRBJ2-6; D remains unclear. V lost 4 bases, J lost 0 bases, and 16 bases lay in between. The CDR3 is 17 residues long. Germline lookup yields CDR1 DFQATT and CDR2 SNEGSKA (reference sequence). The CDR3 DNA sequence: TGCAGTGCTATGTGGCAGGCCCTAAGCTCTGGGGCCAACGTCCTGACTTTC. Protein sequence: CSAMWQALSSGANVLTF.

The table lists this clonotype with a few counts. Since a much larger clone is just one base distant, this may be a read error. This chain joins TRBV2 and TRBJ2-4; 9 bases are shared with TRBD2. The germline gives CDR1 SNHLY, CDR2 FYNNEI. The V and J ends lost 7 bases and 13 bases, in that order; junction bases with no gene match: 14. CDR3 length: 14 residues. CDR3 region: CASKGREGREAQYF. CDR3 in DNA: TGTGCCAGCAAGGGGCGGGAGGGACGGGAGGCCCAGTACTTC.

As to this clonotype: This may be a read error, as it is one base from a much larger clone. V is TRBV10-3 and J is TRBJ2-4, with D perhaps TRBD2 (5 bases). Germline V lookup: CDR1 ENHRY, CDR2 SYGVKD. This CDR3 region has 17 residues. Deletions cut 4 bases from V and 0 bases from J, with 16 bases between. In DNA form, the CDR3 reads TGTGCCATCAGTGGGCCCCGAGGTGGACTAGCCAAAAACATTCAGTACTTC. It codes for CAISGPRGGLAKNIQYF.

The sample holds a few counts of this clonotype. This CDR3 reads CASSIGFWGQGVSYSDQPQHF. The CDR3 coding sequence is TGTGCCAGTAGTATAGGTTTTTGGGGACAGGGAGTTTCGTATTCGGATCAGCCCCAGCATTTT. V usage is TRBV19 and J usage is TRBJ1-5, with TRBD1 identical over 9 bases. Germline V gene data show CDR1 as LNHDA and CDR2 as SQIVND (reference sequence). Trimming at V came to 1 base and at J to 5 bases, leaving 21 bases not matched to a gene. CDR3 length equals 21 residues. The whole variable domain, filled in from reference TRBV19 and TRBJ1-5, reads DGGITQSPKYLFRKEGQNVTLSCEQNLNHDAMYWYRQDPGQGLRLIYYSQIVNDFQKGDIAEGYSVSREKKESFPLTVTSAQKNPTAFYLCASSIGFWGQGVSYSDQPQHFGDGTRLSIL.

In the case of this clonotype: As the CDR3 is not closed by the conserved phenylalanine or tryptophan, this likely results from a read error. Because the CDR3's place on the DNA is in doubt, the DNA is left out and the CDR3 is given as listed by TCRdb. J is TRBJ1-2 and V is TRBV18. The CDR3 length equals 12 residues, ends included. Germline values: CDR1 KGHSH, CDR2 LQKENI. Here the CDR3 reads CASSSRPDPLKL.

This clonotype was counted many times. The rearrangement uses TRBV19 and TRBJ2-5; no reliable D call. The CDR3 sequence is 13 residues long. V was cut by 5 bases and J by 5 bases, with 12 bases left in between. CDR1 and CDR2 (germline): LNHDA, SQIVND (reference sequence). DNA for the CDR3: TGTGCCAGTAGTCGGGCGTCCACGGAGACCCAGTACTTC. Amino acid sequence: CASSRASTETQYF.

V is TRBV18 and J is TRBJ2-7, with D hard to call. CDR1 KGHSH and CDR2 LQKENI come from the germline V gene. The CDR3 runs to 14 residues. Trimming removed 1 base at V and 5 bases at J, with 12 bases between. The CDR3 region is CASSPLPPRDEQYF. CDR3 in DNA: TGTGCCAGCTCACCACTCCCCCCTCGGGACGAGCAGTACTTC.

This clonotype was recorded at least ten times. The chain is built from TRBV28 and TRBJ1-6, with 7 bases aligning to TRBD1. The germline gives CDR1 MDHEN, CDR2 SYDVKM. This CDR3 contains 13 residues. J gave up 6 bases and V 6 bases, and 2 bases lay outside the gene matches. CDR3 nucleotides: TGTGCCAGCAGCAGGGACAGTAATTCACCCCTCCACTTT. Translation: CASSRDSNSPLHF.

This clonotype was recorded a few times. CDR3 DNA sequence: TGTGCCAGCAGTTTACAGGGAACCGGGGGAGAAGATACGCAGTATTTT. It is translated as CASSLQGTGGEDTQYF. The gene calls are TRBV28 and TRBJ2-3, with a possible D match to TRBD2 (6 bases). The CDR3 is 16 amino acids. CDR1 is MDHEN and CDR2 is SYDVKM in the germline V gene. Trimming took off 2 bases at V and 5 bases at J, with 17 bases between the two ends.

This clonotype was counted ten times or more. V usage is TRBV28 and J usage is TRBJ1-2; TRBD1 matches 7 bases. Unmatched junction bases numbered 7, after V lost 6 bases and J lost 3 bases. This CDR3 is built from 14 residues. Germline lookup yields CDR1 MDHEN and CDR2 SYDVKM. The CDR3 region has the DNA TGTGCCAGCAGGCCGGGGACAGCCGACTATGGCTACACCTTC. Its translation is CASRPGTADYGYTF.

This clonotype has at least ten counts. V usage is TRBV28 and J usage is TRBJ1-6; D not certain. V lost 7 bases and J 7 bases, leaving 11 bases between the germline ends. This CDR3 spans 13 amino acids. Per germline, CDR1 MDHEN and CDR2 SYDVKM. The CDR3: CASKRGVNSPLHF. The CDR3 DNA reads as TGTGCCAGCAAGCGAGGCGTAAATTCACCCCTCCACTTT.